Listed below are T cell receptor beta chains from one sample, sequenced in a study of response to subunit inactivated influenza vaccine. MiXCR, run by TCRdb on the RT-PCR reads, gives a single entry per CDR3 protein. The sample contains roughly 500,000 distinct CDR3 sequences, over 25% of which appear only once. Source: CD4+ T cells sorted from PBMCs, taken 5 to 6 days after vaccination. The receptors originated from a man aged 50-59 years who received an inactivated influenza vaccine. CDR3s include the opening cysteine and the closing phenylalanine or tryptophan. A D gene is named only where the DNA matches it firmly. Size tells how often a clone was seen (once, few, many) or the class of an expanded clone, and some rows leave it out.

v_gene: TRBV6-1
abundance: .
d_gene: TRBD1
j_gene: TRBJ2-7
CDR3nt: TGTGCCAGCAGCAGGGGACAGTCCAGCGCCTACGAGCAGTACTTC
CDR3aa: CASSRGQSSAYEQYF

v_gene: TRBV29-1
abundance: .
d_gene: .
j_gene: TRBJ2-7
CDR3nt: TGCAGCGTACCCAAAGGCCAGTACGAGCAGTACTTC
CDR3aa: CSVPKGQYEQYF

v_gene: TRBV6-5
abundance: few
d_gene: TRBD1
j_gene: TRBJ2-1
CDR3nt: TGTGCCAGCAGTTACTCGTGGGACAGGGATAGCAATGAGCAGTTCTTC
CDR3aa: CASSYSWDRDSNEQFF

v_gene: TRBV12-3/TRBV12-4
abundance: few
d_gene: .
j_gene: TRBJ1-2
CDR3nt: TGTGCCAGCCACCCAAGCGGGGGCCTTAACTATGGCTACACCTTC
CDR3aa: CASHPSGGLNYGYTF

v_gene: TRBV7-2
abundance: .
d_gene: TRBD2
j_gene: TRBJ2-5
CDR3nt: TGTGCCAGCAGTTCGCGGGGGGGCCGGGAGACCCAGTACTTC
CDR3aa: CASSSRGGRETQYF

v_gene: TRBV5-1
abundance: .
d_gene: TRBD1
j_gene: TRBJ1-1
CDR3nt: TGCGCCAGCAGCTTGAGGGGGCGTAGCACTGAAGCTTTCTTT
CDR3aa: CASSLRGRSTEAFF

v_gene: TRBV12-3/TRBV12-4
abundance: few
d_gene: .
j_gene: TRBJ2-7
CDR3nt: TGTGCCAGCAGTTTATTCCAGGCCTCCTACGAGCAGTACTTC
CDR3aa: CASSLFQASYEQYF

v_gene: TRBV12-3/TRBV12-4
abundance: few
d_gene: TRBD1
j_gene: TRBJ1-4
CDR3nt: TGTGCCAGCAGTCTAAATACAGGGGGCGCTAATGAAAAACTGTTTTTT
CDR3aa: CASSLNTGGANEKLFF

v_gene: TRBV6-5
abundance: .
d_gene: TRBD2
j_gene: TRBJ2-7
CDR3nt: TGTGCCAGCAGCTACACCGGGACTAGCGGAACCTACGAGCAGTACTTC
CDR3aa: CASSYTGTSGTYEQYF

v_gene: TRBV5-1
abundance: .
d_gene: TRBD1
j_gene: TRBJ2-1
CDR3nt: TGCGCCAGCAGCCAAGGGACAGGGGGTGCCCCTCATGTCGGGTTCTTC
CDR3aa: CASSQGTGGAPHVGFF